The 23 T cell receptor beta chains presented below share a single source sample, sequenced in a study of radiotherapy plus CTLA-4 blockade in lung cancer. Clones were read by immunoSEQ multiplex PCR, and TCRdb kept only the in-frame ones, dropping some. The sample comprises about 80,000 clones, roughly four fifths of which are singletons, and about 0.79% rests with the top ten. The sequenced sample was peripheral blood, obtained from a patient treated with radiotherapy plus ipilimumab. These receptor sequences come from a human donor with non-small cell lung cancer who had stable disease on radiotherapy plus ipilimumab.

This clone was seen only a few times. The DNA for the CDR3 is TGTGCCAGCACGGCACAGGGTCGGAGGAACACCATATATTTT. As protein: CASTAQGRRNTIYF. V usage is TRBV18 and J usage is TRBJ1-3, with D tentatively TRBD1 (6 bases). Deletions cut 8 bases from V and 7 bases from J, with 18 bases between. The CDR3 loop spans 14 amino acids. The germline V gene has CDR1 KGHSH and CDR2 LQKENI.

The chain couples TRBV27 to TRBJ2-7, with D unclear. The CDR3 length is 16 residues. Germline V gene data show CDR1 as MNHEY and CDR2 as SMNVEV (reference sequence). V gave up 4 bases and J gave up 2 bases, with 18 bases separating them. In DNA, the CDR3 is TGTGCCAGCAGTTCTTTGATGCGGCAGGTCCCCTACGAGCAGTACTTC. Encoded protein: CASSSLMRQVPYEQYF.

CDR3 in amino acids: CASSLGGGYNEKLFF. CDR3 nucleotide sequence: TGCGCCAGCAGCTTAGGGGGCGGCTATAATGAAAAACTGTTTTTT. The chain is built from TRBV5-1 and TRBJ1-4; 7 nucleotides agree with TRBD1. V was pared by 2 bases and J by 4 bases, with 5 bases of the junction left unmatched. Germline CDR1 is SGHRS and CDR2 is YFSETQ. The CDR3 covers 15 residues.

V is TRBV19 and J is TRBJ2-7; 8 bases are shared with TRBD2. The CDR3 spans 14 residues. In germline, CDR1 is LNHDA, CDR2 SQIVND (reference sequence). Trimming took 5 bases from V and 2 from J; bases not matched to a gene: 5. The CDR3 reads CASSVAGSTYEQYF. The CDR3 DNA is TGTGCCAGTAGTGTAGCGGGATCGACCTACGAGCAGTACTTC.

This rearrangement joins TRBV5-1 to TRBJ2-2, with 9 bases lining up with TRBD2. CDR1 is SGHRS, CDR2 YFSETQ, per germline. Losses at the gene ends were 4 bases for V and 1 base for J; bases not matched to a gene: 2. This CDR3 is 15 amino acids long. CDR3 coding DNA: TGCGCCAGCAGCCAGACTAGCGGGAACACCGGGGAGCTGTTTTTT. It yields the protein CASSQTSGNTGELFF.

This chain uses TRBV10-2 with TRBJ2-1; D is perhaps TRBD2 (5 bases). Germline assignment: CDR1 WSHSY and CDR2 SAAADI. This CDR3 has 12 residues. The ends were cut back, 0 bases at V and 13 bases at J, with 10 bases in the middle. The CDR3 is CASSESTWTQFF. CDR3 coding DNA: TGCGCCAGCAGTGAGTCGACGTGGACTCAGTTCTTC.

The genes are TRBV10-3 and TRBJ2-1; D is perhaps TRBD2 (6 bases). This CDR3 is built from 14 residues. V lost 9 bases and J lost 8, with 20 bases in between. Per the germline V gene, CDR1 is ENHRY and CDR2 is SYGVKD. The CDR3 loop reads CAMSAGLGDHEQFF. CDR3 in DNA: TGTGCCATGTCGGCGGGGCTGGGGGATCATGAGCAGTTCTTC.

This chain links TRBV28 with TRBJ1-5; 10 nucleotides line up with TRBD1. In germline, CDR1 is MDHEN, CDR2 SYDVKM. This CDR3 comprises 16 residues. Trimming removed 6 bases from V and 5 bases from J; junction bases left unmatched: 10. CDR3 coding DNA: TGTGCCAGCAGCCCTACGGGACAGGGGTTCCATCAGCCCCAGCATTTT. Protein sequence: CASSPTGQGFHQPQHF.

The gene calls are TRBV28 and TRBJ1-5, with 8 bases aligning to TRBD1. There are 15 residues in the CDR3. V lost 5 bases, J lost 4 bases, and 7 bases stayed unmatched. CDR1 and CDR2 from the germline V gene are MDHEN and SYDVKM. CDR3 sequence reads: CASSGQGGRNQPQHF. DNA of the CDR3: TGTGCCAGCAGTGGACAGGGAGGGCGTAATCAGCCCCAGCATTTT.

This rearrangement joins TRBV29-1 to TRBJ2-7; TRBD1 is a possible D gene (5 bases). The CDR3 is 12 residues long. V gave up 5 bases and J gave up 7 bases, with 15 bases separating them. CDR1 and CDR2 (germline): SQVTM, ANQGSEA. The CDR3 protein is CSVTLGVWEQYF. CDR3 nucleotides: TGCAGCGTTACCCTAGGGGTGTGGGAGCAGTACTTC.

V and J are TRBV19 and TRBJ1-2; D is undetermined. This CDR3 comprises 14 residues. V lost 5 bases, J lost 0 bases, and 10 bases lay in between. Germline CDR1 reads LNHDA; CDR2 reads SQIVND (reference sequence). Written as DNA, the CDR3 is TGTGCCAGTAGTCGAAATGATGCTAACTATGGCTACACCTTC. The encoded protein is CASSRNDANYGYTF. Full variable domain (remainder filled in from reference TRBV19 and TRBJ1-2): DGGITQSPKYLFRKEGQNVTLSCEQNLNHDAMYWYRQDPGQGLRLIYYSQIVNDFQKGDIAEGYSVSREKKESFPLTVTSAQKNPTAFYLCASSRNDANYGYTFGSGTRLTVV.

The rearrangement links TRBV5-6 to TRBJ2-5; weak D call: TRBD2 (5 bases). The DNA matches TRBJ2-7 better at its end, which makes the J call doubtful. CDR1 and CDR2 from the germline V gene are SGHDT and YYEEEE. The CDR3 consists of 14 residues. Here the CDR3 reads CASRPAGVLYEQYF. In nucleotides, the CDR3 is TGTGCCAGCAGGCCCGCCGGGGTACTCTACGAGCAGTACTTC.

This chain joins TRBV11-2 and TRBJ1-4; tentatively, D is TRBD1 (5 bases). CDR3 length: 13 amino acids. The germline V and J ends were trimmed by 5 bases and 5 bases, with 9 bases remaining between them. Germline CDR1 is SGHAT and CDR2 is FQNNGV. CDR3 amino acids: CASSGGENEKLFF. The CDR3 DNA reads as TGTGCCAGCAGCGGGGGTGAGAATGAAAAACTGTTTTTT.

This clone was detected only once. The chain has TRBV5-1 and TRBJ2-2, with TRBD1 as a possible D gene (6 bases). The CDR3 loop spans 16 amino acids. Germline lookup yields CDR1 SGHRS and CDR2 YFSETQ. V lost 0 bases to trimming and J lost 6 bases, with 15 bases between them. The CDR3 loop reads CASSLGNLGAPGELFF. Written as DNA, the CDR3 is TGCGCCAGCAGCTTGGGAAACTTGGGGGCCCCCGGGGAGCTGTTTTTT.

The chain has TRBV7-8 and TRBJ1-1, with 9 bases that match TRBD1. V lost 7 bases and J lost 4; bases outside the gene matches: 7. This CDR3 is 14 amino acids long. Per the germline V gene, CDR1 is SGHVS and CDR2 is FQNEAQ. The CDR3 DNA is TGTGCCAGCATACTAGGGGACAGGGCCACTGAAGCTTTCTTT. Its translation is CASILGDRATEAFF.

In its sample, this clone was seen a few times. V usage is TRBV6-1 and J usage is TRBJ1-3; possibly TRBD1 for D (5 bases). Germline CDR1 is MNHNS and CDR2 is SASEGT. There are 12 residues in the CDR3. The V and J ends lost 9 bases and 2 bases respectively, with 8 bases between them. The CDR3: CASGTAGNTIYF. CDR3 nucleotide sequence: TGTGCCAGTGGGACGGCTGGAAACACCATATATTTT.

The chain uses TRBV5-4 and TRBJ2-2; 9 nucleotides agree with TRBD2. In germline, CDR1 is SGHNT, CDR2 YYREEE (reference sequence). The CDR3 is made up of 16 amino acids. Trimming took 4 bases from V and 4 from J; bases not matched to a gene: 8. The CDR3 DNA reads TGTGCCAGCAGCGAACGCAGCGGGGGGCCCACCGGGGAGCTGTTTTTT. Protein sequence: CASSERSGGPTGELFF. The full variable domain, completed using reference TRBV5-4 and TRBJ2-2, is ETGVTQSPTHLIKTRGQQVTLRCSSQSGHNTVSWYQQALGQGPQFIFQYYREEENGRGNFPPRFSGLQFPNYSSELNVNALELDDSALYLCASSERSGGPTGELFFGEGSRLTVL.

This rearrangement joins TRBV5-1 to TRBJ2-6, with 11 bases matching TRBD1. CDR1 is SGHRS, CDR2 YFSETQ, per germline. The V gene end was trimmed by 4 bases and the J gene end by 2 bases; junction bases not matched to a gene: 2. The CDR3 runs to 16 residues. CDR3 region: CASSRTGGAGANVLTF. The DNA for the CDR3 is TGCGCCAGCAGCCGGACAGGGGGCGCTGGGGCCAACGTCCTGACTTTC.

This clone was counted a few times. V gene TRBV7-6 combines with J gene TRBJ1-4; possibly TRBD1 for D (5 bases). This CDR3 has 14 residues. The V gene lost 2 bases and the J gene lost 1 base, with 5 bases spanning the gap. The germline V gene encodes CDR1 SGHVS and CDR2 FNYEAQ. Here the CDR3 DNA reads TGTGCCAGCAGCTTAAGGGGAACTAATGAAAAACTGTTTTTT. This encodes CASSLRGTNEKLFF.

This chain links TRBV5-4 with TRBJ1-1, with D uncertain. The CDR3 covers 15 residues. Germline V gives CDR1 SGHNT, CDR2 YYREEE (reference sequence). Trimming left V 3 bases short and J 0 bases short, with 12 bases between. The CDR3 DNA sequence: TGTGCCAGCAGCTCGGGTGCCGCCGTGAACACTGAAGCTTTCTTT. Amino acid sequence: CASSSGAAVNTEAFF.

The chain has TRBV28 and TRBJ1-2; 10 nucleotides align to TRBD1. The CDR3 contains 15 residues. The V segment lost 3 bases and the J segment 8 bases; nucleotides outside the gene matches: 9. Germline V gene lookup returns CDR1 MDHEN and CDR2 SYDVKM. CDR3 amino acids: CASSLGGTGATGYTF. CDR3 in DNA: TGTGCCAGCAGTTTGGGAGGGACAGGGGCGACCGGCTACACCTTC.

The chain couples TRBV5-1 to TRBJ1-2; the D is unclear. This CDR3 is built from 13 residues. V lost 6 bases and J lost 6, with 15 bases in between. The germline V gene encodes CDR1 SGHRS and CDR2 YFSETQ. The CDR3 DNA follows: TGCGCCAGCAAGGTCGCCCTCGAAAATGGCTACACCTTC. Residues: CASKVALENGYTF.

The rearrangement uses TRBV2 and TRBJ2-5; TRBD1 is a possible D gene (6 bases). This CDR3 region has 17 residues. CDR1 and CDR2 from the germline V gene are SNHLY and FYNNEI. V lost 2 bases and J lost 5, with 21 bases in between. The CDR3 is CASSENWAGDPGETQYF. Written as DNA, the CDR3 is TGTGCCAGCAGTGAAAATTGGGCAGGGGACCCCGGTGAGACCCAGTACTTC. Supplemented by reference TRBV2 and TRBJ2-5, the full variable domain reads EPEVTQTPSHQVTQMGQEVILRCVPISNHLYFYWYRQILGQKVEFLVSFYNNEISEKSEIFDDQFSVERPDGSNFTLKIRSTKLEDSAMYFCASSENWAGDPGETQYFGPGTRLLVL.